The 3 T cell receptor beta chains below were found in one sample sequenced in a study of PD-1 blockade in classical Hodgkin lymphoma. All patients experienced relapse after autologous stem cell transplantation, and brentuximab vedotin exposure was variable. Isolation of CD8+ T cells from thawed PBMCs used magnetic negative selection. Libraries were prepared by immunoSEQ multiplex PCR; TCRdb keeps only in-frame clonotypes and omits some of them. Found here are 2,500 to 3,000 clones, roughly 80% of them singletons; the top ten hold around a sixth. The specimen comprised CD8+ T cells from blood, sampled at baseline. These receptors came from a human donor with classical Hodgkin lymphoma.

The chain employs TRBV7-9 and TRBJ1-2; D ambiguous. Germline V gene lookup returns CDR1 SEHNR and CDR2 FQNEAQ (reference sequence). The CDR3 consists of 11 residues. Trimming pared 8 bases from V and 4 bases from J, leaving 8 bases between. The CDR3 sequence is CASRTIYGYTF. In nucleotides, the CDR3 is TGTGCCAGCCGTACCATCTATGGCTACACCTTC.

V is TRBV23-1 and J is TRBJ1-4; 7 bases align to TRBD1. TRBV23-1 belongs to the ORF category, with a function that is uncertain. J lost 1 base, V lost 0 bases, and 8 bases had no gene match. The CDR3 sequence is 18 residues long. The CDR3: CASSQSFDRAGTNEKLFF. In nucleotides, the CDR3 is TGCGCCAGCAGTCAATCATTCGACAGGGCTGGAACTAATGAAAAACTGTTTTTT.

This clone was counted once. This chain connects TRBV4-3 to TRBJ2-7; D possibly corresponds to TRBD1 (5 bases). Germline V gives CDR1 LGHNA, CDR2 YSLEER. V shed 2 bases and J shed 4 bases, with 15 bases lying between them. The CDR3 extends over 15 amino acids. CDR3 DNA sequence: TGCGCCAGCAGCCAACAAGACAGCATCGGGTACGAGCAGTACTTC. It translates to CASSQQDSIGYEQYF.